The following is a T cell receptor (beta chain) sequence with its context. Antigen: not known. This sample was included in a study of shared clonotypes between healthy human individuals. Background on the study: Each donor had three CD4 naive, three CD4 memory, two CD8 naive and one CD8 memory plate.

Germline loops: CDR1 LNHDA, CDR2 SQIVND (reference sequence). The J segment lost 3 bases and the V segment lost 3 bases, leaving 6 bases of the junction unmatched. CDR3 size: 16 residues. Generated by immunoSEQ multiplex PCR, the TCRdb table keeps only in-frame clones and is missing some. The table lists a few million clones, just under 95% of them singletons. Study conclusions and caveats: Against clonotypes common to all four donors, non-shared ones had lower generation probabilities.

CD45RO-negative, CCR7-selected cells formed the naive CD8 fraction, which excluded terminally differentiated effector memory CD45RA+ cells. Sequencing used naive CD8+ T cells from PBMCs. The chain joins TRBV19 to TRBJ1-2; the match to TRBD1 covers 11 bases. The receptor's source is a man between 18 and 35 years old in good health. Some clones in this sample may be carry-over from other donors' samples. The CDR3 nucleotides read TGTGCCAGTAGTATCTGGACAGGGGGCTTGGACTATGGCTACACCTTC. It yields the protein CASSIWTGGLDYGYTF. Supplemented by reference TRBV19 and TRBJ1-2, the full variable domain reads DGGITQSPKYLFRKEGQNVTLSCEQNLNHDAMYWYRQDPGQGLRLIYYSQIVNDFQKGDIAEGYSVSREKKESFPLTVTSAQKNPTAFYLCASSIWTGGLDYGYTFGSGTRLTVV.